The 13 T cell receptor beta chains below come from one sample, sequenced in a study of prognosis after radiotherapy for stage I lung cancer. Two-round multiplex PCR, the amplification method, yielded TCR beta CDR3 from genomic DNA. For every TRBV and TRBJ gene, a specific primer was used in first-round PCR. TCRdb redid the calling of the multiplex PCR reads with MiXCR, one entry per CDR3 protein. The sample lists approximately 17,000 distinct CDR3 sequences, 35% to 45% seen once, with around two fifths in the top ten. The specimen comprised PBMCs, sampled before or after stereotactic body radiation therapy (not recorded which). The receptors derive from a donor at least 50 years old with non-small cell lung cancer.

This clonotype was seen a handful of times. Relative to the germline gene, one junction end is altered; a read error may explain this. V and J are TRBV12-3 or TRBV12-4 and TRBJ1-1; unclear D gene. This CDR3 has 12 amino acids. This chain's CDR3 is CVSSWAVTEAFF. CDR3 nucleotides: TGTGTCAGCAGTTGGGCGGTCACTGAAGCTTTCTTT.

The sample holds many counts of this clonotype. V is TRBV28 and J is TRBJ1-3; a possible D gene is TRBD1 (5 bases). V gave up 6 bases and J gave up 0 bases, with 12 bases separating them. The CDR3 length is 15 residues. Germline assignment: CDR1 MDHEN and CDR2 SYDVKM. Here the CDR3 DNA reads TGTGCCAGCAGGGGGGGGTCCAACTCTGGAAACACCATATATTTT. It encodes CASRGGSNSGNTIYF. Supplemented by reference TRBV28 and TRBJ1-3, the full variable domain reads DVKVTQSSRYLVKRTGEKVFLECVQDMDHENMFWYRQDPGLGLRLIYFSYDVKMKEKGDIPEGYSVSREKKERFSLILESASTNQTSMYLCASRGGSNSGNTIYFGEGSWLTVV.

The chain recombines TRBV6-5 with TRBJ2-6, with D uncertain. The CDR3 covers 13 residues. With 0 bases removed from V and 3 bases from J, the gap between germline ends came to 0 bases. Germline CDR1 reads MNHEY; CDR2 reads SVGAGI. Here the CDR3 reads CASSYSGANVLTF. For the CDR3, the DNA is TGTGCCAGCAGTTACTCTGGGGCCAACGTCCTGACTTTC.

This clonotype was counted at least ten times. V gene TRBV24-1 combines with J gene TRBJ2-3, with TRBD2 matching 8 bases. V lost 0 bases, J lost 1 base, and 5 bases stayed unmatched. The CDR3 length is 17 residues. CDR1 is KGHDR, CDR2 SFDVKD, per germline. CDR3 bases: TGTGCCACCAGTGATTTGCCGGGGGGGGGGGGCACAGATACGCAGTATTTT. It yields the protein CATSDLPGGGGTDTQYF.

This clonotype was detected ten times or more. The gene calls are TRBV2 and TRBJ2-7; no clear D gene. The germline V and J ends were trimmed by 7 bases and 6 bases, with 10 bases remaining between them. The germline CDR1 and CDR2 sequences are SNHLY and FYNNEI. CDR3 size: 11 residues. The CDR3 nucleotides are TGTGCCAGCACTTGGGTTTCCGAGCAGTACTTC. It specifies CASTWVSEQYF.

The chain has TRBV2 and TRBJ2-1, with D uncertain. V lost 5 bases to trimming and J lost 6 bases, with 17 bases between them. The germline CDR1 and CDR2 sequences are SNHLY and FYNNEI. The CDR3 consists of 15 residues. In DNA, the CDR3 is TGTGCCAGCAGTCCAATACTGGGCCTTCGCAATGAGCAGTTCTTC. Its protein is CASSPILGLRNEQFF.

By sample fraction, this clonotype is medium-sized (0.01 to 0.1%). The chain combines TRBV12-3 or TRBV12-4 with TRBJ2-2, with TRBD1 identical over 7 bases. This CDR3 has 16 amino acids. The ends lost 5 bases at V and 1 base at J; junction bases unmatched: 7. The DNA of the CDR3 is TGTGCCAGCAGTCCGACAGGGCCCATGAACACCGGGGAGCTGTTTTTT. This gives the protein CASSPTGPMNTGELFF.

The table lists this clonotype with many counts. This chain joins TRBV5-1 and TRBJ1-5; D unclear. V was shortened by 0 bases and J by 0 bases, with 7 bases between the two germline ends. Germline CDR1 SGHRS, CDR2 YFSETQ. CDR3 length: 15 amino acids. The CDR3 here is CASSLGTDSNQPQHF. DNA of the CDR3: TGCGCCAGCAGCTTGGGGACGGATAGCAATCAGCCCCAGCATTTT.

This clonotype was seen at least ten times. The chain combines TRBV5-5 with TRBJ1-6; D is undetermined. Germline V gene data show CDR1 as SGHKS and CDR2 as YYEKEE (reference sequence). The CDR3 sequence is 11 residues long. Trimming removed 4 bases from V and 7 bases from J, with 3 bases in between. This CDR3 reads CASSQNSPLHF. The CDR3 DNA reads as TGTGCCAGCAGCCAAAATTCACCCCTCCACTTT.

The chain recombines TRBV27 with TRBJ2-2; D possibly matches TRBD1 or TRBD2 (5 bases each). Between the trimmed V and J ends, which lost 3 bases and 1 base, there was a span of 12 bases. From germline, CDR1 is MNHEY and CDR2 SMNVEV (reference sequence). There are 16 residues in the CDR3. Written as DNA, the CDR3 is TGTGCCAGCAGTTTTCCTGGGGACGTGAACACCGGGGAGCTGTTTTTT. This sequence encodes CASSFPGDVNTGELFF.

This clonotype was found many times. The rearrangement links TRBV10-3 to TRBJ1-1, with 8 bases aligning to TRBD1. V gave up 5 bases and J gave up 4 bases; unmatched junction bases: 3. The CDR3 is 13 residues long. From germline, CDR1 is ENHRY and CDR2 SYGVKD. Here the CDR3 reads CAISQGAPTEAFF. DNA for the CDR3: TGTGCCATCAGTCAGGGGGCGCCCACTGAAGCTTTCTTT.

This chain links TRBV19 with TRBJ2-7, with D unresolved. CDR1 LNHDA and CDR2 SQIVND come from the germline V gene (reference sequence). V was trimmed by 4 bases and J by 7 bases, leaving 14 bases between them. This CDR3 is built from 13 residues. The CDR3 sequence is CASSTATTSEQYF. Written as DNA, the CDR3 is TGTGCCAGTAGTACCGCCACTACTTCGGAGCAGTACTTC. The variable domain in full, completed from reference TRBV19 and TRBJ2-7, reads DGGITQSPKYLFRKEGQNVTLSCEQNLNHDAMYWYRQDPGQGLRLIYYSQIVNDFQKGDIAEGYSVSREKKESFPLTVTSAQKNPTAFYLCASSTATTSEQYFGPGTRLTVT.

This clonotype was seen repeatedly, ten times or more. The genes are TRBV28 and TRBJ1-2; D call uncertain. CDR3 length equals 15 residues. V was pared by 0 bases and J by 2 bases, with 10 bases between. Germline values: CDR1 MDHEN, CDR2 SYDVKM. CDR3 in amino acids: CASSLWGGSNYGYTF. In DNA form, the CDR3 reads TGTGCCAGCAGTTTATGGGGAGGCAGCAACTATGGCTACACCTTC.